The rows below give T cell receptor beta chains drawn from one sample of a study of a mutant IDH1 vaccine in newly diagnosed glioma. The method was immunoSEQ multiplex PCR; TCRdb's version includes in-frame clones alone and lacks a portion of them. The top ten clones hold 4.8% of a sample with tens of thousands of clones, 70% to 90% of them seen once. The specimen comprised PBMCs, sampled from a glioma patient treated with radiotherapy, temozolomide or both. These receptor sequences come from a woman between 40 and 55 years old with glioma. The CDR3 runs from the conserved cysteine through the conserved F or W. The D gene is left open where the match is weak. Clone size is shown for a subset of rows, as once, few, many or a class of expanded clone.

length	D	size	V	J	CDR3	DNA
13	TRBD1	NA	TRBV2	TRBJ1-2	CATRQGAYYGYTF	TGTGCAACCCGACAGGGGGCTTACTATGGCTACACCTTC
12	TRBD1	NA	TRBV29-1	TRBJ2-7	CSVGDRGLEQYF	TGCAGCGTTGGGGACAGGGGGCTCGAGCAGTACTTC
15	TRBD2	NA	TRBV15	TRBJ2-3	CATGSRGGPADTQYF	TGTGCCACCGGGAGTAGGGGAGGGCCTGCAGATACGCAGTATTTT
15	NA	NA	TRBV15	TRBJ1-6	CATSRITGTGSPLHF	TGTGCCACCAGCAGAATAACAGGGACTGGTTCACCCCTCCACTTT
13	TRBD1	NA	TRBV29-1	TRBJ2-7	CSAPGQGQYEQYF	TGCAGCGCCCCGGGACAGGGGCAGTACGAGCAGTACTTC
16	NA	NA	TRBV4-1	TRBJ2-2	CASSHSPAGNTGELFF	TGCGCCAGCAGCCATTCTCCCGCGGGAAACACCGGGGAGCTGTTTTTT
14	NA	NA	TRBV7-8	TRBJ1-1	CASSLEQGSTEAFF	TGTGCCAGCAGCTTAGAACAGGGAAGCACTGAAGCTTTCTTT
14	NA	NA	TRBV7-8	TRBJ1-3	CASSSRETGNTIYF	TGTGCCAGCAGCTCCAGGGAGACAGGAAACACCATATATTTT
11	NA	NA	TRBV25-1	TRBJ2-3	CASRVADTQYF	TGTGCCAGCAGGGTTGCAGATACGCAGTATTTT
11	NA	once	TRBV6-1	TRBJ1-5	CASRADRPRHF	TGTGCCAGCAGGGCTGACAGGCCCAGGCATTTT
14	NA	NA	TRBV6-1	TRBJ2-1	CASSESGLYNEQFF	TGTGCCAGCAGTGAAAGTGGTTTATACAATGAGCAGTTCTTC
15	TRBD1	NA	TRBV6-5	TRBJ2-7	CASSYSRTGGYEQYF	TGTGCCAGCAGTTACTCAAGGACAGGGGGCTACGAGCAGTACTTC